This T cell receptor (beta chain) derives from a study of blood T cell repertoires in COVID-19. TCRdb's copy holds only in-frame clones and misses some; the assay was immunoSEQ multiplex PCR. Among tens of thousands of clones, about 87% were seen once, and the ten largest hold 8%. Trimming took 2 bases from V and 5 from J, leaving 13 bases between them. The germline V gene has CDR1 MNHEY and CDR2 SVGAGI. The CDR3 runs to 15 residues. This clone was counted a single time. This chain links TRBV6-5 with TRBJ2-1, with a weak D call TRBD1 (5 bases). The specimen was peripheral blood. This TCR was recovered from a man older than 75 with active or convalescent COVID-19. The CDR3: CASSYAHGAHNEQFF. The CDR3 DNA follows: TGTGCCAGCAGTTACGCTCATGGGGCCCACAATGAGCAGTTCTTC.